These 30 T cell receptor beta chains originate from one sample sequenced in a study of shared clonotypes between healthy human individuals. Only in-frame clones appear in the TCRdb table, and some are missing; sequencing was by immunoSEQ multiplex PCR. The sample shows some 1 million clones, roughly 80% of them seen only once. The specimen sequenced was memory CD4+ T cells sorted from blood. Subset indicated: CD45RA-negative fraction. The receptors were gathered from a young man in good health.

The chain links TRBV5-4 to TRBJ2-2, with D possibly matching TRBD2 (5 bases). The germline V and J ends were trimmed by 4 bases and 3 bases, with 13 bases remaining between them. Germline V CDR1 and CDR2: SGHNT, YYREEE (reference sequence). There are 15 residues in the CDR3. CDR3 residues: CASSPRRGDTGELFF. The CDR3 nucleotides read TGTGCCAGCAGCCCAAGACGGGGAGACACCGGGGAGCTGTTTTTT. The full variable domain, its missing parts supplied by reference TRBV5-4 and TRBJ2-2, is ETGVTQSPTHLIKTRGQQVTLRCSSQSGHNTVSWYQQALGQGPQFIFQYYREEENGRGNFPPRFSGLQFPNYSSELNVNALELDDSALYLCASSPRRGDTGELFFGEGSRLTVL.

The chain is built from TRBV5-1 and TRBJ2-5; 7 bases are shared with TRBD2. V was pared by 7 bases and J by 5 bases, with 11 bases of the junction left unmatched. This CDR3 is built from 14 residues. Per the germline V gene, CDR1 is SGHRS and CDR2 is YFSETQ. The CDR3 sequence is CASRTGGRIETQYF. The DNA of the CDR3 is TGCGCCAGCCGGACGGGCGGGAGAATCGAGACCCAGTACTTC.

This clone has a single count. J is TRBJ2-7 and V is TRBV11-2; D not resolved. CDR1 and CDR2 (germline): SGHAT, FQNNGV. V gave up 4 bases and J gave up 4 bases, with 14 bases separating them. CDR3 length: 14 amino acids. Here the CDR3 DNA reads TGTGCCAGCAGCTCTTTTGTTGGAGTATACGAGCAGTACTTC. Its protein product is CASSSFVGVYEQYF.

The CDR3 sequence is CASSYTTGGQGGYTF. In DNA form, the CDR3 reads TGTGCCAGCAGCTATACGACAGGGGGCCAGGGTGGCTACACCTTC. The genes are TRBV7-8 and TRBJ1-2; 10 positions agree with TRBD1. The V gene end was trimmed by 4 bases and the J gene end by 7 bases; junction bases not matched to a gene: 9. The CDR3 sequence is 15 residues long. The germline V gene has CDR1 SGHVS and CDR2 FQNEAQ.

The chain has TRBV14 and TRBJ1-4; D ambiguous. Trimming took off 1 base at V and 7 bases at J, with 13 bases between the two ends. The CDR3 length is 15 residues. Germline V gene data show CDR1 as SGHDN and CDR2 as FVKESK. The CDR3 DNA follows: TGTGCCAGCAGCCAAGCATATTACTTGGTTGAAAAACTGTTTTTT. Protein product: CASSQAYYLVEKLFF. The variable domain in full, with the rest retrieved from reference TRBV14 and TRBJ1-4, is EAGVTQFPSHSVIEKGQTVTLRCDPISGHDNLYWYRRVMGKEIKFLLHFVKESKQDESGMPNNRFLAERTGGTYSTLKVQPAELEDSGVYFCASSQAYYLVEKLFFGSGTQLSVL.

V is TRBV30 and J is TRBJ2-5, with D perhaps TRBD2 (5 bases). Germline V CDR1 and CDR2: GTSNPN, SVGIG (reference sequence). The CDR3 totals 14 residues. V gave up 1 base and J gave up 6 bases, with 15 bases separating them. CDR3 DNA: TGTGCCTGGAGTGCGGCCCCGGGGTCAAAGACCCAGTACTTC. Protein product: CAWSAAPGSKTQYF.

This chain joins TRBV5-5 and TRBJ1-2, with D perhaps matching TRBD1 (6 bases). The germline gives CDR1 SGHKS, CDR2 YYEKEE (reference sequence). This CDR3 comprises 16 residues. V shed 4 bases and J shed 8 bases, with 24 bases lying between them. The CDR3 coding sequence is TGTGCCAGCAGCCGATGGACAGTCGGAGAGGGTATAGGCTACACCTTC. Amino acid sequence: CASSRWTVGEGIGYTF.

The chain combines TRBV28 with TRBJ2-7; 9 nucleotides line up with TRBD1. Looked up from germline, CDR1 is MDHEN and CDR2 is SYDVKM. This CDR3 region has 14 residues. V trimming: 5 bases; J trimming: 3 bases; junction bases outside the gene matches: 5. The CDR3 loop reads CASSGDRVVYEQYF. DNA for the CDR3: TGTGCCAGCAGTGGGGACAGGGTGGTCTACGAGCAGTACTTC. Full variable domain (rest looked up from reference TRBV28 and TRBJ2-7): DVKVTQSSRYLVKRTGEKVFLECVQDMDHENMFWYRQDPGLGLRLIYFSYDVKMKEKGDIPEGYSVSREKKERFSLILESASTNQTSMYLCASSGDRVVYEQYFGPGTRLTVT.

This clone was seen ten or more times. The chain uses TRBV19 and TRBJ1-6; D is ambiguous. Germline V gives CDR1 LNHDA, CDR2 SQIVND (reference sequence). The V end was cut by 4 bases, the J end by 7 bases, with 11 bases between. The CDR3 totals 14 residues. The CDR3 DNA is TGTGCCAGTAGTAACCAGGCTGGGAATTCACCCCTCCACTTT. Its protein is CASSNQAGNSPLHF. Full variable domain (missing parts from reference TRBV19 and TRBJ1-6): DGGITQSPKYLFRKEGQNVTLSCEQNLNHDAMYWYRQDPGQGLRLIYYSQIVNDFQKGDIAEGYSVSREKKESFPLTVTSAQKNPTAFYLCASSNQAGNSPLHFGNGTRLTVT.

In its sample, this clone was seen once. The genes are TRBV6-6 and TRBJ1-1; D not resolved. This CDR3 has 13 residues. Deletions cut 7 bases from V and 6 bases from J, with 15 bases between. The germline gives CDR1 MNHNY, CDR2 SVGAGI (reference sequence). The CDR3 loop is CASTHGQRAEAFF. The CDR3, as DNA: TGTGCCAGCACCCATGGGCAGAGGGCTGAAGCTTTCTTT.

The chain uses TRBV19 and TRBJ1-6, with a tentative D call TRBD1 (5 bases). CDR3 length: 14 residues. V was shortened by 10 bases and J by 7 bases, with 17 bases between the two germline ends. Germline V gene sequence: CDR1 LNHDA, CDR2 SQIVND (reference sequence). The CDR3 region is CATNPTGGNSPLHF. CDR3 coding DNA: TGTGCCACAAATCCGACGGGGGGGAATTCACCCCTCCACTTT.

The rearrangement joins TRBV6-1 to TRBJ2-2; D not resolved. CDR1 and CDR2 (germline): MNHNS, SASEGT. The CDR3 has 13 amino acids. The germline V and J ends were trimmed by 2 bases and 6 bases, with 7 bases remaining between them. The CDR3 sequence is CASSERWAGELFF. DNA for the CDR3: TGTGCCAGCAGTGAACGGTGGGCCGGGGAGCTGTTTTTT.

This sequence joins TRBV2 and TRBJ2-1; the D is unclear. The ends were cut back, 1 base at V and 7 bases at J, with 8 bases in the middle. Germline-derived CDR1 and CDR2 are SNHLY and FYNNEI. The CDR3 totals 13 residues. CDR3 in DNA: TGTGCCAGCAGTGAAGACCGACAAAATGAGCAGTTCTTC. This sequence encodes CASSEDRQNEQFF.

This clone appeared a few times. Other DNA sequences in this specimen translate into the identical CDR3. The rearrangement uses TRBV18 and TRBJ1-1; D may be TRBD1 (5 bases). The germline V gene has CDR1 KGHSH and CDR2 LQKENI. Trimming took 6 bases from V and 7 from J, leaving 9 bases between them. The CDR3 totals 11 residues. The CDR3 here is CASSPGGEAFF. The CDR3 region has the DNA TGTGCCAGCTCCCCCGGGGGTGAAGCTTTCTTT.

The CDR3 bases are TGTGCCAGTAGTATGATTGGACTTACCTACGAGCAGTACTTC. The encoded protein is CASSMIGLTYEQYF. The gene calls are TRBV19 and TRBJ2-7, with a tentative D call TRBD2 (5 bases). Trimming removed 3 bases at V and 2 bases at J, with 11 bases between. This CDR3 region has 14 residues. Per the germline V gene, CDR1 is LNHDA and CDR2 is SQIVND (reference sequence).

V usage is TRBV5-4 and J usage is TRBJ2-1; D is ambiguous. The germline CDR1 and CDR2 sequences are SGHNT and YYREEE (reference sequence). With 0 bases removed from V and 8 bases from J, the gap between germline ends came to 18 bases. The CDR3 is made up of 16 amino acids. The CDR3 DNA sequence: TGTGCCAGCAGCTTGGGCCCAGGTTCTAGGGATGATGAGCAGTTCTTC. It is translated as CASSLGPGSRDDEQFF.

This clone was seen only once. This rearrangement joins TRBV4-1 to TRBJ2-2; D is perhaps TRBD2 (6 bases). The CDR3 has 13 residues. Germline CDR1 and CDR2: MGHRA and YSYEKL. V was pared by 2 bases and J by 7 bases, with 8 bases between. CDR3 nucleotides: TGCGCCAGCAGCCAACAGGGAGGCGGGGAGCTGTTTTTT. Translating it yields CASSQQGGGELFF.

This clone was seen more than once but under ten times. V and J are TRBV6-6 and TRBJ2-7, with 9 bases that match TRBD1. The CDR3 has 14 residues. The V gene's germline CDR1 is MNHNY and CDR2 SVGAGI (reference sequence). V trimming: 7 bases; J trimming: 5 bases; junction bases outside the gene matches: 9. This chain's CDR3 is CASNIGTGFDEQYF. Here the CDR3 DNA reads TGTGCCAGCAATATAGGGACAGGGTTTGACGAGCAGTACTTC.

The table lists this clone with a few counts. This chain connects TRBV15 to TRBJ2-1; D might be TRBD1 (6 bases). The V gene's germline CDR1 is LNHNV and CDR2 YYDKDF (reference sequence). Trimming cost V 0 bases and J 3 bases, with 15 bases left between them. The CDR3 is made up of 17 amino acids. CDR3 in amino acids: CATSRDRPSGVYNEQFF. CDR3 DNA: TGTGCCACCAGCAGAGATCGACCTTCAGGGGTCTACAATGAGCAGTTCTTC.

The J gene is TRBJ1-6, the V gene TRBV6-5; 7 bases are a match to TRBD1. V lost 10 bases, J lost 8 bases, and 14 bases stayed unmatched. CDR3 length: 15 amino acids. In germline, CDR1 is MNHEY, CDR2 SVGAGI. CDR3 residues: CATRVGGDRYSPLHF. For the CDR3, the DNA is TGTGCCACCCGAGTCGGGGGGGACAGATATTCACCCCTCCACTTT.

The J gene is TRBJ1-4, the V gene TRBV27; D uncertain. The CDR3 runs to 14 residues. Germline CDR1 MNHEY, CDR2 SMNVEV (reference sequence). Trimming pared 8 bases from V and 7 bases from J, leaving 17 bases between. CDR3 DNA: TGTGCCAGCGGGATAGGTAACCCGGGTGAAAAACTGTTTTTT. The encoded protein is CASGIGNPGEKLFF.

V is TRBV2 and J is TRBJ2-1, with 13 bases that match TRBD2. The CDR3 loop spans 15 amino acids. Germline loops: CDR1 SNHLY, CDR2 FYNNEI. J lost 6 bases, V lost 4 bases, and 3 bases had no gene match. The CDR3 DNA sequence: TGTGCCAGCAGTGCTACTAGCGGGAGGGCCAATGAGCAGTTCTTC. Protein: CASSATSGRANEQFF.

This clone appeared a single time. This chain's CDR3 is CASNRGGVAGELFF. The CDR3 bases are TGTGCCAGCAATCGGGGAGGAGTGGCCGGGGAGCTGTTTTTT. This rearrangement joins TRBV25-1 to TRBJ2-2; maybe TRBD2 (6 bases). Germline V CDR1 and CDR2: MGHDK, SYGVNS. This CDR3 is 14 amino acids long. The germline V and J ends were trimmed by 7 bases and 6 bases, with 15 bases remaining between them.

V usage is TRBV7-2 and J usage is TRBJ2-7; 9 bases map to TRBD1. Germline CDR1 is SGHTA and CDR2 is FQGNSA. This CDR3 is 17 amino acids long. V shed 5 bases, J shed 6 bases, and the junction held 17 bases outside the gene matches. The chain's CDR3 is CASSLGGLTGQGPEQYF. The CDR3 nucleotides read TGTGCCAGCAGCCTTGGGGGTCTTACGGGACAGGGCCCCGAGCAGTACTTC.

Points on this clone: This could be a read error, since a much larger clone is one nucleotide away. This chain joins TRBV7-3 and TRBJ1-3; 9 bases are shared with TRBD1. CDR1 and CDR2 from the germline V gene are SGHTA and FQGTGA. With V trimmed by 6 bases and J by 2 bases, 5 bases remained unmatched. CDR3 length: 15 amino acids. DNA of the CDR3: TGTGCCAGCAGTCTACAGGGGGCGCCTGGAAACACCATATATTTT. Protein sequence: CASSLQGAPGNTIYF. Based on the CDR3 plus reference TRBV7-3 and TRBJ1-3, the full variable domain is GAGVSQTPSNKVTEKGKYVELRCDPISGHTALYWYRQSLGQGPEFLIYFQGTGAADDSGLPNDRFFAVRPEGSVSTLKIQRTERGDSAVYLCASSLQGAPGNTIYFGEGSWLTVV.

In its sample, this clone was seen many times. This sample includes further DNA sequences coding for the same CDR3. This rearrangement joins TRBV19 to TRBJ1-1, with 12 bases lining up with TRBD1. The CDR3 consists of 10 residues. V lost 8 bases, J lost 11 bases, and 0 bases stayed unmatched. CDR1 is LNHDA, CDR2 SQIVND, per germline (reference sequence). CDR3 nucleotide sequence: TGTGCCAGTGGGACAGGGGGCGCTTTCTTT. Translation: CASGTGGAFF.

The CDR3 DNA is TGTGCCAGCAGTGCTAGCGGGAGAAGCGTCGCGCAGTATTTT. This translates into CASSASGRSVAQYF. The rearrangement joins TRBV28 to TRBJ2-3; 10 bases fit TRBD2. The germline V gene has CDR1 MDHEN and CDR2 SYDVKM. The CDR3 spans 14 residues. Trimming removed 5 bases from V and 10 bases from J; junction bases left unmatched: 9.

The chain combines TRBV10-3 with TRBJ2-3; 14 bases agree with TRBD2. The CDR3 extends over 18 amino acids. CDR1 is ENHRY and CDR2 is SYGVKD in the germline V gene. V lost 5 bases and J lost 1; bases outside the gene matches: 8. The CDR3 DNA sequence: TGTGCCATCAGTCCCGGGACTAGCGGGAGTTGGGGCACAGATACGCAGTATTTT. This encodes CAISPGTSGSWGTDTQYF.

This chain uses TRBV28 with TRBJ2-3, with D possibly matching TRBD2 (6 bases). CDR3 size: 12 residues. Germline V CDR1 and CDR2: MDHEN, SYDVKM. V lost 11 bases and J lost 3, with 12 bases in between. CDR3 region: CASRRETDTQYF. The CDR3 DNA reads as TGTGCCTCTAGGCGGGAAACAGATACGCAGTATTTT. Using reference TRBV28 and TRBJ2-3 for the parts outside the CDR3, the full variable domain is DVKVTQSSRYLVKRTGEKVFLECVQDMDHENMFWYRQDPGLGLRLIYFSYDVKMKEKGDIPEGYSVSREKKERFSLILESASTNQTSMYLCASRRETDTQYFGPGTRLTVL.

The genes are TRBV19 and TRBJ2-7; the D gene could be TRBD1 or TRBD2 (5 bases each). Germline V gives CDR1 LNHDA, CDR2 SQIVND (reference sequence). V gave up 3 bases and J gave up 6 bases, with 15 bases separating them. This CDR3 spans 14 amino acids. The DNA of the CDR3 is TGTGCCAGTAGTATGGGGACCATAGCTAGCGAGCAGTACTTC. Protein sequence: CASSMGTIASEQYF. The variable domain in full, with the rest retrieved from reference TRBV19 and TRBJ2-7, is DGGITQSPKYLFRKEGQNVTLSCEQNLNHDAMYWYRQDPGQGLRLIYYSQIVNDFQKGDIAEGYSVSREKKESFPLTVTSAQKNPTAFYLCASSMGTIASEQYFGPGTRLTVT.